The TCR beta chain under discussion was sequenced for a study of vaccination and CD4 T cells after COVID-19 (dated 2022 in TCRdb). Regarding the study in general: The convalescent cohort included six males and four females, with two Hispanic individuals, seven Caucasians, two Asians and one multiracial person. Participants received two doses of either the Pfizer-BioNTech BNT162b2 vaccine (n=8) or the Moderna mRNA-1273 vaccine (n=2). Post-COVID blood samples from convalescent patients were collected a median of approximately 93 days after diagnosis, with a range of 35 to 161 days. Post-vaccine blood samples were collected a median of about 66 days after the second vaccine dose, ranging from roughly 13 to 250 days. Overlapping spike peptide pools from SARS-CoV-2 and from the common cold coronaviruses HCoV-NL63, HCoV-OC43 and HCoV-229E were used as culture stimuli. Control cultures received a CEFX viral epitope pool as the positive control, an HIV-1 Nef peptide pool as the negative control, or no peptide. In ten to eleven COVID-19 convalescent patients and a few infection-naive healthy vaccine recipients, the spike-specific CD4+ TCR repertoire before mRNA vaccination was compared with the repertoire after mRNA vaccination. Memory CD4+ T cell crossreactivity between SARS-CoV-2 and common cold coronavirus spike proteins was assessed at the TCR clonotype level in an earlier paper using these donors. Study-wide conclusions, independent of this receptor: An increase in the median number of SARS-CoV-2-reactive clonotypes from approximately 21 after infection to roughly 36 after vaccination was observed, but the change was not found to be significant. The number of convalescent patients in the study was relatively small, and the study did not examine early timepoints following natural infection. Among the post-vaccine SARS-CoV-2-reactive clones in convalescent patients, a median approximately 86% showed up only after vaccination, which suggests vaccine-specific priming. Nearly all vaccine-specific clones in convalescent patients (304 of 307) were mono-reactive for SARS-CoV-2 spike rather than cross-reactive with common cold coronaviruses.

Concerning this clonotype: There is no known antigen for this receptor. Base qualities were left out, and no much larger clone turns up one base away.

Libraries were prepared through PCR. DNA from cultured CD4+ T cells was subjected to TCR sequencing with the Oncomine TCR Beta short-read assay at the Johns Hopkins FTIC core. The QIAamp micro DNA kit was used to extract genomic DNA from the cultured CD4+ T cells. Oncomine TCR Beta libraries from cultured CD4+ T cells were pooled with unique dual indexes and sequenced on an Illumina iSeq 100. In the original analysis: Non-productive sequences were removed, and CDR3s that did not start with C, did not end with F or W, or were shorter than 7 amino acids were discarded. Antigen-specific clonotypes were identified using the MANAFEST web application through comparison of peptide-stimulated wells with reference and other culture wells. To be called positive, a clone needed an FDR below 0.05, an odds ratio above 5, and a productive frequency above 0.1% in at least two of three replicate wells. Cross-reactive clonotypes were defined as significantly expanded in both SARS-CoV-2 spike wells and at least one common cold coronavirus spike condition. Using R version 3.6.1, CDR3 homology was evaluated through Levenshtein distances (stringdist) along with unrooted phylogenetic trees (ape). TCRdb applied fastp at Q25 and MiXCR to the public reads, then kept only in-frame beta chains. Every entry covers one CDR3 protein and lists the most common genes and DNA from its rows. The V and J calls here are based on TCRdb, not the publication. This sample lists over 9,500 distinct CDR3 sequences; 35% were detected once. Less than 9% of the sample goes to the ten largest clones.

The sample's treatment or condition label is to be understood as: approximately 9-day PBMC culture with coronavirus spike peptide pools or control peptides (ViraFEST assay). CD4+ T cells from unexposed donors were collected before the COVID-19 pandemic (2011-2018). To expand antigen-specific T cells with peptide pools and then pick out the expanded clonotypes through TCR sequencing, the study relied on the ViraFEST assay. Approximately 2.1 million PBMCs per well were cultured in IMDM with roughly 5% human AB serum and roughly 9.3 IU/ml IL-2, plus 10 ug/ml peptide pools. On days 3 and 7, half of the culture medium was replaced with fresh IL-2-containing medium. Once the cells had been in culture for ten to eleven days, the EasySep CD4+ T cell isolation kit was used to isolate CD4+ T cells by negative selection. As far as cell numbers permitted, CD4+ T cells from unexposed donors were tested for reactivity against SARS-CoV-2 S and N as well as four spike pools from common cold coronaviruses. Ficoll-Paque Plus gradient centrifugation was used to isolate PBMCs from whole blood, and the isolated PBMCs were then either used fresh or cryopreserved at -140C. Culture conditions were generally each tested in triplicate wells. The leukapheresis product used for the unexposed donors was purchased from a commercial source.

The CDR3 numbers 14 residues from cysteine through phenylalanine. Left in the record is the CDR3 DNA by itself, 42 bases read in frame from the first base. The V end loses 1 base and the J end loses 2 bases, and a stretch of 8 bases separates them. The sequence links TRBV12-3 or TRBV12-4 to TRBJ1-2, with the D gene too uncertain to name. The specimen was CD4+ T cells from blood, cultured in vitro. The TCR originated in a human donor in good health. The DNA is TGTGCCAGCAGTTTAGTACCAGGAAACTATGGCTACACCTTC. Translated, it gives CASSLVPGNYGYTF.